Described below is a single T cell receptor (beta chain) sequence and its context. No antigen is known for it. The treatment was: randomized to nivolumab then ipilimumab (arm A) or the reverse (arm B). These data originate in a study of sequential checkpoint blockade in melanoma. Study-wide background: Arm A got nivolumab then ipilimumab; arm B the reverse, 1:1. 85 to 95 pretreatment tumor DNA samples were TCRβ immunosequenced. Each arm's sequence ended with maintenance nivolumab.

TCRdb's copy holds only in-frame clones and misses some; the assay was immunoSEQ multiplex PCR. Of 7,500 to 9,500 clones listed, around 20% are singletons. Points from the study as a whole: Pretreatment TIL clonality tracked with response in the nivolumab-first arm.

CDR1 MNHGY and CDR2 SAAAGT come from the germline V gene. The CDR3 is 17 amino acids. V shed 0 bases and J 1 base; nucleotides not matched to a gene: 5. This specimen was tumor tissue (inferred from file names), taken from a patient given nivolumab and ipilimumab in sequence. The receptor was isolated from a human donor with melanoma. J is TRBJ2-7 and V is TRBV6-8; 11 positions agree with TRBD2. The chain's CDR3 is CASSYSSGGAHSYEQYF. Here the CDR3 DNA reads TGTGCCAGCAGTTACTCTAGCGGGGGGGCCCATTCCTACGAGCAGTACTTC.